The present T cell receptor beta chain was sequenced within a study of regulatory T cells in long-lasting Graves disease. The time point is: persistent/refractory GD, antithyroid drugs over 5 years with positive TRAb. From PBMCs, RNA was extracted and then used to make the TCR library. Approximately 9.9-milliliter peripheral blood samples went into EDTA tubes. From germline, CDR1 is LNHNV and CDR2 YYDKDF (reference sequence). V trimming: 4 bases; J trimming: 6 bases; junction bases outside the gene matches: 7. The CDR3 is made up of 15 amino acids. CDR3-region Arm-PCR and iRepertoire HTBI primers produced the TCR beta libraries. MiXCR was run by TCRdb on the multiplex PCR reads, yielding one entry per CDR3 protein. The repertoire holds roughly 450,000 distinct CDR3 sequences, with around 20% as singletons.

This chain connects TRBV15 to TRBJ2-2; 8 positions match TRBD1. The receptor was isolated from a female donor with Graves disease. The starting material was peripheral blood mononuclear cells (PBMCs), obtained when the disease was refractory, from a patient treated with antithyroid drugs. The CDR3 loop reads CATSILQGAAGELFF. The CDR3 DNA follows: TGTGCCACCAGCATTCTTCAGGGGGCGGCCGGGGAGCTGTTTTTT.